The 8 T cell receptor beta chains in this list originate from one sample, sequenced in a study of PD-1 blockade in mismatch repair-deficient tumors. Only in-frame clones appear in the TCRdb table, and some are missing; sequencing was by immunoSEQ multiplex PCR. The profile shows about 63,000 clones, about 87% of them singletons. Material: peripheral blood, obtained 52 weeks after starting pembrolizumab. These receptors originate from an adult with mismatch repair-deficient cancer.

The CDR3 reads CASSLEPSSYEQYF. The CDR3 nucleotides read TGCGCCAGCAGCCTTGAGCCGTCCTCCTACGAGCAGTACTTC. The chain combines TRBV4-3 with TRBJ2-7; D is unresolved. The CDR3 extends over 14 amino acids. CDR1 is LGHNA, CDR2 YSLEER, per germline. Trimming took off 4 bases at V and 0 bases at J, with 10 bases between the two ends.

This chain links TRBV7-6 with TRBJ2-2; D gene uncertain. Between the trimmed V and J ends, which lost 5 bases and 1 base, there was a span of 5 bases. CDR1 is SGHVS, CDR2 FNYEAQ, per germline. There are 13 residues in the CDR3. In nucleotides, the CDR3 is TGTGCCAGCAGCCCCGAGAACACCGGGGAGCTGTTTTTT. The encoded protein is CASSPENTGELFF.

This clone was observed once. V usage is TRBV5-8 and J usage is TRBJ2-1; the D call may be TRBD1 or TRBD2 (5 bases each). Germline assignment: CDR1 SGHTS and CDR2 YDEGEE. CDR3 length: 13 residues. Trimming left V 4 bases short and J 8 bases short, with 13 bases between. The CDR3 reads CASSGPGRDEQFF. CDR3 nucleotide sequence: TGTGCCAGCAGCGGCCCGGGACGGGATGAGCAGTTCTTC. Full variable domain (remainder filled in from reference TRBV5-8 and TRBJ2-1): EAGVTQSPTHLIKTRGQQATLRCSPISGHTSVYWYQQALGLGLQFLLWYDEGEERNRGNFPPRFSGRQFPNYSSELNVNALELEDSALYLCASSGPGRDEQFFGPGTRLTVL.

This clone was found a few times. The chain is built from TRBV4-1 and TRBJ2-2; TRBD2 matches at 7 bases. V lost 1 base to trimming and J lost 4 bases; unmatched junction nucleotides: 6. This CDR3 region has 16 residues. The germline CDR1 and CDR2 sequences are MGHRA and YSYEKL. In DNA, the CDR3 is TGCGCCAGCAGCCAAGTCTCTAGCGGCCCCACCGGGGAGCTGTTTTTT. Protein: CASSQVSSGPTGELFF.

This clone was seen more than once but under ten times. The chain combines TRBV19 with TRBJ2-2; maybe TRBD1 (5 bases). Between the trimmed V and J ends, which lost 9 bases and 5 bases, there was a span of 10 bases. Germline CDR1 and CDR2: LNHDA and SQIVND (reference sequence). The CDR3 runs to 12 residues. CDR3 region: CASITGTGELFF. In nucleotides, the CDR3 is TGTGCCAGCATAACAGGAACCGGGGAGCTGTTTTTT.

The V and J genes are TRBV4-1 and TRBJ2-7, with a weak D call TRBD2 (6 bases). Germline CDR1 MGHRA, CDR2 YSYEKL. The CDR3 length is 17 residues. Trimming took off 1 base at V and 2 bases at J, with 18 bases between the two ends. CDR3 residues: CASSQGRGGTGAYEQYF. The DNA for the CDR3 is TGCGCCAGCAGCCAAGGTCGTGGTGGGACGGGAGCCTACGAGCAGTACTTC.

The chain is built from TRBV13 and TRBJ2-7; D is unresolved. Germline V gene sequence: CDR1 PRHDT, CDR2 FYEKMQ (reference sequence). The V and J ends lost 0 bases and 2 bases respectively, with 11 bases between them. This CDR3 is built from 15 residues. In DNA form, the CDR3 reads TGTGCCAGCAGCTTAGGGCTAGTTAGCACCTACGAGCAGTACTTC. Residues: CASSLGLVSTYEQYF.

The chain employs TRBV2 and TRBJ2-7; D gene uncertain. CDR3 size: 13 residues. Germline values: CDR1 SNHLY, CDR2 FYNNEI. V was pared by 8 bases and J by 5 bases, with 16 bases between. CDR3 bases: TGTGCCAGCGTTGGGCTGAGTACCCACGAGCAGTACTTC. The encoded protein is CASVGLSTHEQYF.